This TCR beta chain derives from a study of blood T cell repertoires in COVID-19. Study at large: Specimens from acute and convalescent COVID-19 originated in the United States, Italy and Spain.

V shed 0 bases and J 6 bases; nucleotides not matched to a gene: 16. This CDR3 is 19 amino acids long. Germline CDR1 reads SGHRS; CDR2 reads YFSETQ. Assay used: immunoSEQ multiplex PCR; TCRdb lists only in-frame clones, some missing. The table includes 75,000 or so clones, roughly 80% detected once. The TCR comes from a woman in her 70s with acute or convalescent COVID-19. The chain has TRBV5-1 and TRBJ2-1, with 9 bases lining up with TRBD1. Sequencing input: peripheral blood. The CDR3 is CASSLAGTGFASGLNEQFF. CDR3 coding DNA: TGCGCCAGCAGCTTGGCCGGGACAGGGTTCGCTAGCGGCCTCAATGAGCAGTTCTTC.